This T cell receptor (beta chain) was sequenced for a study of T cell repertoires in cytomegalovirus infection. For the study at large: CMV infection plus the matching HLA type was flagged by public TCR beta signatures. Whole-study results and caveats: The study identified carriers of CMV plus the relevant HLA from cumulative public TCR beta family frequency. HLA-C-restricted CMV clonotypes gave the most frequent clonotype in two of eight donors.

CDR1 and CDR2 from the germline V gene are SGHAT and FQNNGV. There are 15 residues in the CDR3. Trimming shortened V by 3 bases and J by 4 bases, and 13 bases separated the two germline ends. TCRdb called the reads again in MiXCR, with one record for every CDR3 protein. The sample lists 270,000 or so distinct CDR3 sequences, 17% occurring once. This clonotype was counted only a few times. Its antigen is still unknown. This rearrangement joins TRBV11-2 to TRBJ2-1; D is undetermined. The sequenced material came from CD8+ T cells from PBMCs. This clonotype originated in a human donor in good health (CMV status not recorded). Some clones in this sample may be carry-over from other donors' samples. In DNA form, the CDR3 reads TGTGCCAGCAGCTTTATTACAATAGAATACAATGAGCAGTTCTTC. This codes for CASSFITIEYNEQFF.